The 24 T cell receptor beta chains below come from one sample, sequenced in a study of blood T cell repertoires in COVID-19. TCRdb's copy holds only in-frame clones and misses some; the assay was immunoSEQ multiplex PCR. This repertoire shows roughly 280,000 clones, about 87% found once; its top ten account for 3%. The sequencing input was PBMCs or T cells enriched from blood (not recorded which). Receptors were obtained from a woman between 45 and 65 years old who had recovered from COVID-19.

The chain employs TRBV28 and TRBJ1-1, with no clear D. Germline V gene data show CDR1 as MDHEN and CDR2 as SYDVKM. This CDR3 has 11 residues. V was pared by 9 bases and J by 0 bases, with 5 bases between. Here the CDR3 reads CARTVNTEAFF. CDR3 DNA: TGTGCCAGAACAGTGAACACTGAAGCTTTCTTT.

In this sample, this clone turned up a few times. The CDR3 region has the DNA TGTGCCAGTAACGACAAGAACTATGGCTACACCTTC. Translation gives CASNDKNYGYTF. The rearrangement links TRBV19 to TRBJ1-2; no definite D call. Germline CDR1 is LNHDA and CDR2 is SQIVND (reference sequence). The CDR3 length is 12 residues. Deletions cut 7 bases from V and 2 bases from J, with 8 bases between.

The J gene is TRBJ1-6, the V gene TRBV5-4; possible D gene TRBD1, 6 bases. CDR1 and CDR2 from the germline V gene are SGHNT and YYREEE (reference sequence). The CDR3 has 16 residues. V lost 3 bases to trimming and J lost 7 bases, with 17 bases between them. The CDR3 region has the DNA TGTGCCAGCAGCTCGGCTCGGGGGGCGCTCAATTCACCCCTCCACTTT. Translation gives CASSSARGALNSPLHF. Variable domain in full (rest from reference TRBV5-4 and TRBJ1-6): ETGVTQSPTHLIKTRGQQVTLRCSSQSGHNTVSWYQQALGQGPQFIFQYYREEENGRGNFPPRFSGLQFPNYSSELNVNALELDDSALYLCASSSARGALNSPLHFGNGTRLTVT.

V is TRBV7-2 and J is TRBJ1-5, with D unclear. CDR1 is SGHTA, CDR2 FQGNSA, per germline. The V end lost 1 base, the J end lost 4 bases, and 14 bases lay between the germline ends. The CDR3 consists of 16 residues. CDR3 protein: CASSLGPGFGNQPQHF. CDR3 sequence (DNA): TGTGCCAGCAGCTTAGGTCCGGGGTTCGGAAATCAGCCCCAGCATTTT.

This clone was counted between two and nine times. The V and J genes are TRBV9 and TRBJ2-3, with D possibly matching TRBD2 (5 bases). Germline V gene data show CDR1 as SGDLS and CDR2 as YYNGEE. The CDR3 is made up of 15 amino acids. Trimming left V 3 bases short and J 1 base short, with 12 bases between. As DNA, the CDR3 is TGTGCCAGCAGCGGGGTGGGAGATCGCACAGATACGCAGTATTTT. It is translated as CASSGVGDRTDTQYF.

The J gene is TRBJ1-2, the V gene TRBV18, with TRBD1 matching over 10 bases. The CDR3 has 15 amino acids. Germline CDR1 reads KGHSH; CDR2 reads LQKENI. After removal of 4 bases from V and 3 bases from J, the junction contained 5 bases not matched to a gene. DNA for the CDR3: TGTGCCAGCTCACACCGGACAGGGGGAGACTATGGCTACACCTTC. This translates into CASSHRTGGDYGYTF.

V and J are TRBV3-1 (or the pseudogene TRBV3-2) and TRBJ2-7; the match to TRBD1 covers 7 bases. The CDR3 is 15 residues long. Looked up from germline, CDR1 is LGHDT and CDR2 is YNNKEL (reference sequence). V trimming: 4 bases; J trimming: 1 base; junction bases outside the gene matches: 7. The CDR3 DNA sequence: TGTGCCAGCAGCCTGATCGGGACAGCATCCTACGAGCAGTACTTC. Translating gives CASSLIGTASYEQYF.

The chain joins TRBV7-2 to TRBJ2-3; TRBD1 might be the D (6 bases). Germline V gene lookup returns CDR1 SGHTA and CDR2 FQGNSA. The CDR3 has 16 residues. V lost 1 base to trimming and J lost 3 bases, with 14 bases between them. CDR3 coding DNA: TGTGCCAGCAGCTTAGGTGGCAGGGGATTAACAGATACGCAGTATTTT. Amino acids: CASSLGGRGLTDTQYF. Based on the CDR3 plus reference TRBV7-2 and TRBJ2-3, the full variable domain is GAGVSQSPSNKVTEKGKDVELRCDPISGHTALYWYRQSLGQGLEFLIYFQGNSAPDKSGLPSDRFSAERTGGSVSTLTIQRTQQEDSAVYLCASSLGGRGLTDTQYFGPGTRLTVL.

This clone has just a few counts. The chain carries TRBV5-1 and TRBJ1-6, with 8 positions matching TRBD1. Looked up from germline, CDR1 is SGHRS and CDR2 is YFSETQ. CDR3 size: 15 residues. The V gene end was trimmed by 3 bases and the J gene end by 4 bases; junction bases not matched to a gene: 3. Written as DNA, the CDR3 is TGCGCCAGCAGCTCGACAGGGGATTATAATTCACCCCTCCACTTT. It codes for CASSSTGDYNSPLHF.

The genes are TRBV5-5 and TRBJ1-2; 10 positions match TRBD1. The CDR3 runs 16 residues. The trim removed 4 bases at V and 0 bases at J, leaving 6 bases unmatched. Germline CDR1 and CDR2: SGHKS and YYEKEE (reference sequence). The chain's CDR3 is CASSPTGTGANYGYTF. The CDR3 DNA reads TGTGCCAGCAGCCCTACCGGGACAGGGGCTAACTATGGCTACACCTTC.

V and J are TRBV12-3 or TRBV12-4 and TRBJ2-7; D uncertain. CDR3 length: 13 residues. Trimming took off 3 bases at V and 2 bases at J, with 8 bases between the two ends. The CDR3 protein is CASSFGRTYEQYF. The DNA of the CDR3 is TGTGCCAGCAGTTTTGGCAGGACCTACGAGCAGTACTTC.

The count of this clone is one. This chain links TRBV28 with TRBJ2-7; TRBD2 matches 7 bases. Trimming at V came to 2 bases and at J to 9 bases, leaving 7 bases not matched to a gene. The V gene's germline CDR1 is MDHEN and CDR2 SYDVKM. CDR3 length: 13 amino acids. The CDR3 loop is CASSLRLAFRQYF. The CDR3 coding sequence is TGTGCCAGCAGTTTAAGACTAGCTTTCCGGCAGTACTTC. The variable domain in full, with the rest retrieved from reference TRBV28 and TRBJ2-7, is DVKVTQSSRYLVKRTGEKVFLECVQDMDHENMFWYRQDPGLGLRLIYFSYDVKMKEKGDIPEGYSVSREKKERFSLILESASTNQTSMYLCASSLRLAFRQYFGPGTRLTVT.

The chain couples TRBV7-9 to TRBJ2-1, with TRBD2 matching over 12 bases. The CDR3 has 15 residues. Looked up from germline, CDR1 is SEHNR and CDR2 is FQNEAQ (reference sequence). After removal of 5 bases from V and 8 bases from J, the junction contained 7 bases not matched to a gene. CDR3 bases: TGTGCCAGCAGCGCGAGACTAGCGGGGGACTATGAGCAGTTCTTC. It specifies CASSARLAGDYEQFF.

The CDR3 DNA reads as TGCGCCAGCAGCCAGACAGGGGGCGAGAGTGAAAAACTGTTTTTT. Encoded protein: CASSQTGGESEKLFF. The V call is TRBV5-1, the J call TRBJ1-4, with 10 positions matching TRBD1. The CDR3 runs 15 residues. The germline gives CDR1 SGHRS, CDR2 YFSETQ. J was trimmed by 7 bases and V by 4 bases; bases with no gene match: 7. The complete variable domain, with remaining parts taken from reference TRBV5-1 and TRBJ1-4, reads KAGVTQTPRYLIKTRGQQVTLSCSPISGHRSVSWYQQTPGQGLQFLFEYFSETQRNKGNFPGRFSGRQFSNSRSEMNVSTLELGDSALYLCASSQTGGESEKLFFGSGTQLSVL.

As DNA, the CDR3 is TGCAGCGTTGGTCGGCAGGGCAACTCCTACAATGAGCAGTTCTTC. This translates into CSVGRQGNSYNEQFF. J is TRBJ2-1 and V is TRBV29-1; D possibly corresponds to TRBD1 (5 bases). There are 15 residues in the CDR3. Germline V lookup: CDR1 SQVTM, CDR2 ANQGSEA. The V and J ends lost 4 bases and 0 bases respectively, with 13 bases between them.

The J gene is TRBJ2-3, the V gene TRBV4-3; weak D call: TRBD2 (5 bases). Germline CDR1 LGHNA, CDR2 YSLEER. Trimming pared 1 base from V and 4 bases from J, leaving 12 bases between. The CDR3 is made up of 15 amino acids. The CDR3, as DNA: TGCGCCAGCAGCCAAGGAATGAGGGTTGCAGATACGCAGTATTTT. Its translation: CASSQGMRVADTQYF.

This clone has only one observation. The chain has TRBV10-3 and TRBJ1-2, with unresolved D. The V end lost 7 bases, the J end lost 6 bases, and 24 bases lay between the germline ends. Germline lookup yields CDR1 ENHRY and CDR2 SYGVKD. The CDR3 sequence is 16 residues long. CDR3 protein: CAIKPTPLQSPDGYTF. For the CDR3, the DNA is TGTGCCATCAAACCGACCCCCCTACAGTCCCCGGATGGCTACACCTTC.

This sequence joins TRBV2 and TRBJ2-7; D is undetermined. V lost 8 bases and J lost 1, with 9 bases in between. Per the germline V gene, CDR1 is SNHLY and CDR2 is FYNNEI. The CDR3 totals 12 residues. CDR3 sequence: CASALLSYEQYF. CDR3 bases: TGTGCCAGCGCTTTACTTTCCTACGAGCAGTACTTC.

The gene calls are TRBV10-3 and TRBJ1-6; D uncertain. V gave up 2 bases and J gave up 0 bases, with 23 bases separating them. CDR1 ENHRY and CDR2 SYGVKD come from the germline V gene. The CDR3 length is 21 residues. CDR3: CAISERWPTIPISSYNSPLHF. The CDR3 region has the DNA TGTGCCATCAGTGAGCGCTGGCCAACGATACCGATCAGCTCCTATAATTCACCCCTCCACTTT.

The chain is built from TRBV6-5 and TRBJ1-6; D is undetermined. Germline lookup yields CDR1 MNHEY and CDR2 SVGAGI. V dropped 6 bases and J dropped 10 bases, with 16 bases sitting between them. The CDR3 is 14 amino acids. In DNA form, the CDR3 reads TGTGCCAGCAGACGGGGAGAAAGGTCGTCACCCCTCCACTTT. It encodes CASRRGERSSPLHF.

This chain links TRBV4-3 with TRBJ2-6; D is uncertain. CDR1 is LGHNA and CDR2 is YSLEER in the germline V gene. Trimming removed 0 bases from V and 0 bases from J, with 15 bases in between. This CDR3 has 19 amino acids. CDR3 sequence (DNA): TGCGCCAGCAGCCAAGAAGGCAGAGGCGTGACCTCTGGGGCCAACGTCCTGACTTTC. It encodes CASSQEGRGVTSGANVLTF.

This chain joins TRBV28 and TRBJ1-2, with 9 bases that match TRBD1. With V trimmed by 2 bases and J by 6 bases, 4 bases remained unmatched. Germline-derived CDR1 and CDR2 are MDHEN and SYDVKM. The CDR3 runs to 14 residues. This chain's CDR3 is CASSLVYRGHGYTF. The CDR3, as DNA: TGTGCCAGCAGTTTAGTATACAGGGGGCATGGCTACACCTTC.

The V call is TRBV19, the J call TRBJ2-7; possible D gene TRBD2, 6 bases. Germline CDR1 and CDR2: LNHDA and SQIVND (reference sequence). V lost 3 bases to trimming and J lost 4 bases, with 25 bases between them. The CDR3 sequence is 18 residues long. In DNA form, the CDR3 reads TGTGCCAGTAGTATCGGGGGAGCTAAAGGTCCCTTAAGTTACGAGCAGTACTTC. Translation gives CASSIGGAKGPLSYEQYF.

The CDR3 coding sequence is TGTGCCAGCAGCATTCCTACAGGGGCCCAAGATTACAATGAGCAGTTCTTC. Translated: CASSIPTGAQDYNEQFF. The chain combines TRBV21-1 with TRBJ2-1; the D segment call TRBD1 is taken from the table without a DNA check. TRBV21-1 is an annotated pseudogene. The CDR3 consists of 17 residues.